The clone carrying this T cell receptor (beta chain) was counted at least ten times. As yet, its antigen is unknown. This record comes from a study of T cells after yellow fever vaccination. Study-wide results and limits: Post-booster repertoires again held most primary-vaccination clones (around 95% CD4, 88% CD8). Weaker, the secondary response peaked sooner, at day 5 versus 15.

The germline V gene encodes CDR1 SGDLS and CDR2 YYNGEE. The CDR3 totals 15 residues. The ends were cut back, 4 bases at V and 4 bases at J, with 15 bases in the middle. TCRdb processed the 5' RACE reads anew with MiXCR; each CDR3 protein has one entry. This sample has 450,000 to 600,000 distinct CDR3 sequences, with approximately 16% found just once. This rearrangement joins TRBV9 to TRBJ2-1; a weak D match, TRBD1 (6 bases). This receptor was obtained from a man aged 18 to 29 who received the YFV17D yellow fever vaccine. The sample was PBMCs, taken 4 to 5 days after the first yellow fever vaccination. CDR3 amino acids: CASSSTGTPYNEQFF. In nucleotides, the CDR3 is TGTGCCAGCAGCTCGACCGGGACACCATACAATGAGCAGTTCTTC.